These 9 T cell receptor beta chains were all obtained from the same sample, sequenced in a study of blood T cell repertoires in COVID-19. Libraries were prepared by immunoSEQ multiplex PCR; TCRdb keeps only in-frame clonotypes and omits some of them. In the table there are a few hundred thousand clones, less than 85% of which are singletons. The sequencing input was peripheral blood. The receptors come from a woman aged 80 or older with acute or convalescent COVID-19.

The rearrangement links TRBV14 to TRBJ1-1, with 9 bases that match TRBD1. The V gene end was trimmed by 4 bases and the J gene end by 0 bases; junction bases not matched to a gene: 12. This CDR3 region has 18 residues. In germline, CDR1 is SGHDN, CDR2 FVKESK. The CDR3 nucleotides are TGTGCCAGCAGCCTCAAGGGACAGGGACGTCCCTTGAACACTGAAGCTTTCTTT. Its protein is CASSLKGQGRPLNTEAFF.

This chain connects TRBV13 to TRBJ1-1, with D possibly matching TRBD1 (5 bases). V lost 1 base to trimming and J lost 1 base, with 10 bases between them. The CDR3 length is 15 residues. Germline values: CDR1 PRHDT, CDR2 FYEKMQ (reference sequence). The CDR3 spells CASSLVGGRNTEAFF. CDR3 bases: TGTGCCAGCAGCTTAGTGGGGGGACGGAACACTGAAGCTTTCTTT.

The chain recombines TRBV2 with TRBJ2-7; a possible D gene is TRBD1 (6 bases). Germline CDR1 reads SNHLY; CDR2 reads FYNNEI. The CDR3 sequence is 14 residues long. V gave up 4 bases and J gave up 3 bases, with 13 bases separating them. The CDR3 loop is CASSVVLGGYEQYF. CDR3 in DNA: TGTGCCAGCAGTGTAGTACTAGGGGGCTACGAGCAGTACTTC.

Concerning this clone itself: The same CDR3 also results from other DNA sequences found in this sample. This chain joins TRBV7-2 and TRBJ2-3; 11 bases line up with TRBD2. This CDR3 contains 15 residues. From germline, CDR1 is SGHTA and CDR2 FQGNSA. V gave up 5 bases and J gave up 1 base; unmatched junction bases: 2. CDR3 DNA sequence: TGTGCCAGCAGCCTGGGACTAGCGGGCACAGATACGCAGTATTTT. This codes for CASSLGLAGTDTQYF.

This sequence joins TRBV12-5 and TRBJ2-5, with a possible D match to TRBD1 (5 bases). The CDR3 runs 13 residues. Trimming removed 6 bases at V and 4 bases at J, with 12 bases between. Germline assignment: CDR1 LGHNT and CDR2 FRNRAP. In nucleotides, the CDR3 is TGTGCTAGTGGGCCCCAGGGAAGAGAGACCCAGTACTTC. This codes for CASGPQGRETQYF.

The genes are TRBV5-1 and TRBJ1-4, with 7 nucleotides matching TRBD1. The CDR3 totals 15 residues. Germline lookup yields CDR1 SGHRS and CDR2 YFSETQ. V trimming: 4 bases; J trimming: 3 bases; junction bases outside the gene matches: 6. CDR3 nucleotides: TGCGCCAGCAGCCCCCGGGACAGCTCTAATGAAAAACTGTTTTTT. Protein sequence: CASSPRDSSNEKLFF.

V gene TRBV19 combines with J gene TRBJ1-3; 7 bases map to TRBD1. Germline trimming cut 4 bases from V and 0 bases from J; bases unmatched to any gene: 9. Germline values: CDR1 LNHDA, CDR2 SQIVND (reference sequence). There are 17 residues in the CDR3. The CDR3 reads CASSTQGQAISGNTIYF. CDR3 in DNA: TGTGCCAGTAGTACTCAAGGACAGGCAATCTCTGGAAACACCATATATTTT.

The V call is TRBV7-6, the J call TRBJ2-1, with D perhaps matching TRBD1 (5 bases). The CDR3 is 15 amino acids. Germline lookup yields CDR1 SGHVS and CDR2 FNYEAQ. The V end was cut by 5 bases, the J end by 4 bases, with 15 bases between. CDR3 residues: CASSATWGTYNEQFF. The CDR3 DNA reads TGTGCCAGCAGCGCCACCTGGGGCACTTACAATGAGCAGTTCTTC.

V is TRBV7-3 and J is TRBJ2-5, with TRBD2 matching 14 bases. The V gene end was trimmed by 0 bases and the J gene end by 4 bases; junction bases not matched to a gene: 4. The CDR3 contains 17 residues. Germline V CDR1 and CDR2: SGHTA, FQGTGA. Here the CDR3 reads CASSLTRGLAGVETQYF. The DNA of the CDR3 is TGTGCCAGCAGCTTAACGAGGGGACTAGCGGGGGTAGAGACCCAGTACTTC.